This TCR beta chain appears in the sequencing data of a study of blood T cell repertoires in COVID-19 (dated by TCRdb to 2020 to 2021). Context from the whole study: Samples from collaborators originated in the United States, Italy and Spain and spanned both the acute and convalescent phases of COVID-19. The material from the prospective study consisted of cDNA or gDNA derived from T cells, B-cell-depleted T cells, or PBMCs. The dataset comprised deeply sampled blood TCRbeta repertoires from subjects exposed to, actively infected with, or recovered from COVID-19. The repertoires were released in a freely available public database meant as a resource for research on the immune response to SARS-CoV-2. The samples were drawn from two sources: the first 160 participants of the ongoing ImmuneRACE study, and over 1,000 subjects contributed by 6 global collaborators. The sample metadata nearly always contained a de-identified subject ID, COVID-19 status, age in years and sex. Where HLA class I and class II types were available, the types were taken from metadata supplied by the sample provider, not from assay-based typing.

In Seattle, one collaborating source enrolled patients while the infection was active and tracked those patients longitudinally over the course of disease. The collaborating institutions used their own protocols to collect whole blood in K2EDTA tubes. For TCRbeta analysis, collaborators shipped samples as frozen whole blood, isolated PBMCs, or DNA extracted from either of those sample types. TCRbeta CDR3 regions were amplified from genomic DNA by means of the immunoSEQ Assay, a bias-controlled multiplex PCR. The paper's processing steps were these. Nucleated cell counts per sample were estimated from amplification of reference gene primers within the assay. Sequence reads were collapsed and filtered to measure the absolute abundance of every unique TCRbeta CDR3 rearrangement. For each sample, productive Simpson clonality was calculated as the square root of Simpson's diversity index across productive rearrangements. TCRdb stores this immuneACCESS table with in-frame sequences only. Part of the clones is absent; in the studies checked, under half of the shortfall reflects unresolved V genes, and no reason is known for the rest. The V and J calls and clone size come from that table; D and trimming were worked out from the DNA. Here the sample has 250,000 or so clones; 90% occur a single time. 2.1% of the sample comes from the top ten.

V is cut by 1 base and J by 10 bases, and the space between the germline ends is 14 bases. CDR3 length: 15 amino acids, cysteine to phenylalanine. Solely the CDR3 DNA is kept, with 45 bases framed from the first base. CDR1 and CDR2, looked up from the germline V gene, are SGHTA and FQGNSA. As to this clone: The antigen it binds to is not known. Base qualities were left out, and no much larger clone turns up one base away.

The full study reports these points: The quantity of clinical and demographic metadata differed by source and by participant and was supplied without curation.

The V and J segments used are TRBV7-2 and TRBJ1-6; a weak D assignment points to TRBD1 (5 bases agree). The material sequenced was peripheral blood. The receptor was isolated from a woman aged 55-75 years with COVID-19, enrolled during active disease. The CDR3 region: CASSLEIIPGSPLHF. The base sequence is TGTGCCAGCAGCTTAGAGATCATCCCAGGGTCACCCCTCCACTTT. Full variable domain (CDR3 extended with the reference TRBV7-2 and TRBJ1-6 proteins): GAGVSQSPSNKVTEKGKDVELRCDPISGHTALYWYRQSLGQGLEFLIYFQGNSAPDKSGLPSDRFSAERTGGSVSTLTIQRTQQEDSAVYLCASSLEIIPGSPLHFGNGTRLTVT.